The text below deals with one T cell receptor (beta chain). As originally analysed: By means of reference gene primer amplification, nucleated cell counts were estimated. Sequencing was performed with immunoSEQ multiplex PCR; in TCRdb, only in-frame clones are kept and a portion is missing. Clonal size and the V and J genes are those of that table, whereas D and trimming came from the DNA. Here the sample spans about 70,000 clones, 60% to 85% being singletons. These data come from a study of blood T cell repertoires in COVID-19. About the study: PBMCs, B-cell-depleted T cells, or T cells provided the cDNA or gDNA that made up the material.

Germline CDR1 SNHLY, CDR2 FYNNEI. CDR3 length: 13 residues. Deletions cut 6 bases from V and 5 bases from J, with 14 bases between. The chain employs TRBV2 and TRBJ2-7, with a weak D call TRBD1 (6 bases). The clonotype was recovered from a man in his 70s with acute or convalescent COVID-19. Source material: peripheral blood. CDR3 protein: CASRPTGMHEQYF. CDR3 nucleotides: TGTGCCAGCAGGCCCACAGGGATGCACGAGCAGTACTTC.